This TCR beta chain was obtained from a study of blood T cell repertoires in COVID-19. Across the study: Both acute and convalescent COVID-19 samples were obtained from the United States, Italy and Spain.

Trimming cost V 7 bases and J 10 bases; bases outside gene matches: 8. There are 13 residues in the CDR3. Germline V CDR1 and CDR2: WNHNN, SYGVQD (reference sequence). As originally analysed: Reference gene primer amplification gave nucleated cell count estimates. Using immunoSEQ multiplex PCR, the repertoire was profiled, and TCRdb retains in-frame clones only, with some absent. That table furnishes V, J and clone size, whereas the DNA furnished D and trimming. The data hold 150,000 or so clones, with more than 75% observed a single time. This clone appeared a few times. The sequence was collected from a woman between 65 and 79 years old with COVID-19, enrolled during active disease. The sequenced sample was peripheral blood. The chain is built from TRBV10-1 and TRBJ1-4, with 8 bases matching TRBD1. CDR3 protein: CASTGNRGGKLFF. In DNA, the CDR3 is TGCGCCAGCACTGGAAACAGGGGGGGAAAACTGTTTTTT.